The 8 T cell receptor beta chains below all came from one sample that was sequenced in a study of T cells in Graves' hyperthyroidism and ophthalmopathy. Amplification of TCR beta CDR3 regions used RNA as the template. The primer set for the first-round RT-PCR of the TCR CDR3 was HTBI. TCRdb independently ran MiXCR on the multiplex PCR reads; one entry per CDR3 protein. The repertoire holds under 450,000 distinct CDR3 sequences, about a sixth seen once, with 11% to 15% in the top ten. Sequencing was performed on blood. These receptors were taken from a woman aged 18-29 years with Graves' hyperthyroidism.

This clonotype was counted ten times or more. The chain joins TRBV10-3 to TRBJ2-5; 7 positions agree with TRBD1. Germline V gene data show CDR1 as ENHRY and CDR2 as SYGVKD. The CDR3 runs to 15 residues. Trimming took 4 bases from V and 5 from J; bases not matched to a gene: 10. The CDR3 region is CAISGQTGSGETQYF. In DNA, the CDR3 is TGTGCCATCAGTGGGCAGACAGGGTCCGGGGAGACCCAGTACTTC.

The table lists this clonotype with a few counts. This chain connects TRBV9 to TRBJ1-2; a possible D gene is TRBD1 (6 bases). Germline CDR1 SGDLS, CDR2 YYNGEE. The V gene lost 0 bases and the J gene lost 8 bases, with 11 bases spanning the gap. The CDR3 totals 13 residues. The CDR3 is CASSVDQGLGYTF. CDR3 DNA sequence: TGTGCCAGCAGCGTAGATCAGGGGTTAGGCTACACCTTC.

This clonotype was detected ten times or more. The V and J genes are TRBV12-3 or TRBV12-4 and TRBJ1-4; D not certain. CDR3 length: 15 residues. V was clipped by 3 bases and J by 8 bases, with 16 bases between them. CDR3 loop: CASSFGGRNFEKLFF. The DNA of the CDR3 is TGTGCCAGCAGTTTTGGCGGACGCAACTTCGAAAAACTGTTTTTT.

This clonotype was detected many times. The chain couples TRBV3-1 to TRBJ1-6; 7 bases are a match to TRBD1. V lost 1 base to trimming and J lost 10 bases; unmatched junction nucleotides: 10. The germline gives CDR1 LGHDT, CDR2 YNNKEL (reference sequence). The CDR3 length is 16 residues. CDR3 amino acids: CASSQVTVRGFSPLHF. CDR3 nucleotide sequence: TGTGCCAGCAGCCAAGTAACCGTCAGGGGGTTCTCACCCCTCCACTTT.

The chain uses TRBV5-1 and TRBJ2-5; D possibly uses TRBD1 or TRBD2 (5 bases each). This CDR3 region has 16 residues. Trimming took off 7 bases at V and 1 base at J, with 20 bases between the two ends. Germline V gives CDR1 SGHRS, CDR2 YFSETQ. CDR3 region: CASFRSPRGSQETQYF. In DNA, the CDR3 is TGCGCCAGCTTCCGTTCCCCCCGGGGCTCCCAAGAGACCCAGTACTTC.

The table lists this clonotype with a few counts. The V gene is TRBV20-1, the J gene TRBJ2-7; D ambiguous. Trimming removed 5 bases from V and 0 bases from J, with 11 bases in between. The CDR3 covers 13 residues. CDR1 is DFQATT and CDR2 is SNEGSKA in the germline V gene (reference sequence). CDR3 bases: TGCAGTGCTCCGGGCGTGAGCTCCTACGAGCAGTACTTC. Encoded protein: CSAPGVSSYEQYF.

This clonotype was counted at least ten times. The CDR3 spells CASSLVGTGVYEQYF. The CDR3 DNA reads TGCGCCAGCAGCTTGGTTGGGACAGGGGTCTACGAGCAGTACTTC. The V call is TRBV5-1, the J call TRBJ2-7, with 10 nucleotides matching TRBD1. Germline CDR1 SGHRS, CDR2 YFSETQ. J gave up 3 bases and V 0 bases, and 3 bases lay outside the gene matches. The CDR3 contains 15 residues.

The gene calls are TRBV28 and TRBJ2-1, with 8 bases aligning to TRBD1. CDR3 length equals 16 residues. V was pared by 4 bases and J by 7 bases, with 12 bases of the junction left unmatched. The germline gives CDR1 MDHEN, CDR2 SYDVKM. This CDR3 is CASSSQGAGTRNEQFF. CDR3 in DNA: TGTGCCAGCAGTTCCCAGGGGGCCGGGACGAGGAATGAGCAGTTCTTC.